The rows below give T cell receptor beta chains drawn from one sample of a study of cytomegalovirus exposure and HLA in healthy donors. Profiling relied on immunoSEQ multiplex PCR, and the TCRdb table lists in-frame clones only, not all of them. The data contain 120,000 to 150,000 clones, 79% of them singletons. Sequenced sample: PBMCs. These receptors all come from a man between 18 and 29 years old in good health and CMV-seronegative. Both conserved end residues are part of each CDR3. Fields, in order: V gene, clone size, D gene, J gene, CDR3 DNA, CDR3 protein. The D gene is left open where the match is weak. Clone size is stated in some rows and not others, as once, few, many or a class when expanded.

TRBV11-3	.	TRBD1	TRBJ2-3	TGTGCCAGCAGCTTAGGGAGGACAGGACCCACAGATACGCAGTATTTT	CASSLGRTGPTDTQYF
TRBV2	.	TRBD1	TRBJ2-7	TGTGCCAGCAGTGGAGACAGGGGGGACGAGCAGTACTTC	CASSGDRGDEQYF
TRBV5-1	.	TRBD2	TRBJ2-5	TGCGCCAGCAGCGAACTAGCGGGGGGTAAGACCCAGTACTTC	CASSELAGGKTQYF
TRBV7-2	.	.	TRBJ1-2	TGTGCCAGCAGCGCGCGCCGACAGTCCTATGGCTACACCTTC	CASSARRQSYGYTF
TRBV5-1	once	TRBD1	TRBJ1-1	TGCGCCAGCAGCCCGGGACAGGGGGACACTGAAGCTTTCTTT	CASSPGQGDTEAFF
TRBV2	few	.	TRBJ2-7	TGTGCCAGCAAGTCAGGAATCTCCTACGAGCAGTACTTC	CASKSGISYEQYF
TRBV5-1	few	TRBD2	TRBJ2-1	TGCGCCAGCAGCGTGGGACTACCAAGCTCCTACAATGAGCAGTTCTTC	CASSVGLPSSYNEQFF
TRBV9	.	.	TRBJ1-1	TGTGCCAGCAGCCCCGGTTCTGCCGGTATCACTGAAGCTTTCTTT	CASSPGSAGITEAFF
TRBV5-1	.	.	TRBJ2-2	TGCGCCAGCAGCCTCCCACAGGGCCAGGGCACCGGGGAGCTGTTTTTT	CASSLPQGQGTGELFF
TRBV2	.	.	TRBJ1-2	TGTGCCAGCAGTGAGGGCAGGGGAATCTATGGCTACACCTTC	CASSEGRGIYGYTF
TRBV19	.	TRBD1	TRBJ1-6	TGTGCCACTAGGGGACAGTACGATAATTCACCCCTCCACTTT	CATRGQYDNSPLHF
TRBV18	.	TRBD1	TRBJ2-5	TGTGCCAGCTCACCACCTGGGACAGGGTCAGAGACCCAGTACTTC	CASSPPGTGSETQYF
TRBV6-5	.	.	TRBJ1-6	TGTGCCAGCAGTTACTCTTCCGATTCACCCCTCCACTTT	CASSYSSDSPLHF
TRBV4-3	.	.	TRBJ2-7	TGCGCCAGCAGCCAAGAAGTCCCCCGCGACTACGAGCAGTACTTC	CASSQEVPRDYEQYF
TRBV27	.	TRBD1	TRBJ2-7	TGTGCCAGCAGTTTGGGGAGACAGGGGGCGGCTTACGAGCAGTACTTC	CASSLGRQGAAYEQYF
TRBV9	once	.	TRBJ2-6	TGTGCCAGCAGCGTAGCCAGAAAATCTGGGGCCAACGTCCTGACTTTC	CASSVARKSGANVLTF
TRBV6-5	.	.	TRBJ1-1	TGTGCCAGCAGTGAGACAAGGAACACTGAAGCTTTCTTT	CASSETRNTEAFF
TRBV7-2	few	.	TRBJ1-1	TGTGCCAGCAGCTTAGTGCCAGGGTGGAACACTGAAGCTTTCTTT	CASSLVPGWNTEAFF
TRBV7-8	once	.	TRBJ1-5	TGTGCCAGCAGCTTAGAGGCAGGGCCCGTCAATCAGCCCCAGCATTTT	CASSLEAGPVNQPQHF
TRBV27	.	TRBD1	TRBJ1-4	TGTGCCAGCAGTCTCGGGACAGGAGGTGGAAAACTGTTTTTT	CASSLGTGGGKLFF
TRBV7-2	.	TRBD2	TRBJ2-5	TGTGCCAGCAGGGATCGGACCACACGGGGGGAAGAGACCCAGTACTTC	CASRDRTTRGEETQYF
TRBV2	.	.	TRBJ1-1	TGTGCCAGCAGTGAAGAGGGGTTGTACACTGAAGCTTTCTTT	CASSEEGLYTEAFF
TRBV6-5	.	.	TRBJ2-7	TGTGCCAGCAGTTACTCGATGTCTAGGACCTACGAGCAGTACTTC	CASSYSMSRTYEQYF